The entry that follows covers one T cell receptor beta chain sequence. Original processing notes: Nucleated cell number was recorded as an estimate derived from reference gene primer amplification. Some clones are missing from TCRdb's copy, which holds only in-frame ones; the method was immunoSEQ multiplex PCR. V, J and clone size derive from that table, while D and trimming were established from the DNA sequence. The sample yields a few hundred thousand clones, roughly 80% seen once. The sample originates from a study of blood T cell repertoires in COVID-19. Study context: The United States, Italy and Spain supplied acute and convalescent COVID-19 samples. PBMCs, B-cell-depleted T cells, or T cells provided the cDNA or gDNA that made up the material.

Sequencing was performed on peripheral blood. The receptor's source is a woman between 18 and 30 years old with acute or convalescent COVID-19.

DNA for the CDR3: TGTGCCAGCAGTTCCCTACGCCAAGAGACCCAGTACTTC. Translation gives CASSSLRQETQYF. The chain uses TRBV12-3 or TRBV12-4 and TRBJ2-5; no definite D call. V gave up 4 bases and J gave up 1 base, with 7 bases separating them. The length of the CDR3 is 13 residues.